Below, one TCR beta chain is given with its context. These data belong to a study of T cell responses to AZD1222 COVID-19 vaccine. Germline lookup yields CDR1 SGHDT and CDR2 YYEEEE. V gave up 3 bases and J gave up 4 bases; unmatched junction bases: 8. This CDR3 is built from 15 residues. Libraries were prepared by immunoSEQ multiplex PCR; TCRdb keeps only in-frame clonotypes and omits some of them. This sample yields around 160,000 clones, of which 88% are seen a single time; more than 13% belongs to the top ten. The TCR comes from an adult in good health. The starting material was peripheral blood, obtained on day 0 of AZD1222 vaccination. The rearrangement joins TRBV5-6 to TRBJ2-3; 7 positions match TRBD1. The CDR3 DNA is TGTGCCAGCAGCTCCCCCGGACAGGTAGCAGATACGCAGTATTTT. Amino acid sequence: CASSSPGQVADTQYF. The variable domain in full, with the rest retrieved from reference TRBV5-6 and TRBJ2-3, is DAGVTQSPTHLIKTRGQQVTLRCSPKSGHDTVSWYQQALGQGPQFIFQYYEEEERQRGNFPDRFSGHQFPNYSSELNVNALLLGDSALYLCASSSPGQVADTQYFGPGTRLTVL.